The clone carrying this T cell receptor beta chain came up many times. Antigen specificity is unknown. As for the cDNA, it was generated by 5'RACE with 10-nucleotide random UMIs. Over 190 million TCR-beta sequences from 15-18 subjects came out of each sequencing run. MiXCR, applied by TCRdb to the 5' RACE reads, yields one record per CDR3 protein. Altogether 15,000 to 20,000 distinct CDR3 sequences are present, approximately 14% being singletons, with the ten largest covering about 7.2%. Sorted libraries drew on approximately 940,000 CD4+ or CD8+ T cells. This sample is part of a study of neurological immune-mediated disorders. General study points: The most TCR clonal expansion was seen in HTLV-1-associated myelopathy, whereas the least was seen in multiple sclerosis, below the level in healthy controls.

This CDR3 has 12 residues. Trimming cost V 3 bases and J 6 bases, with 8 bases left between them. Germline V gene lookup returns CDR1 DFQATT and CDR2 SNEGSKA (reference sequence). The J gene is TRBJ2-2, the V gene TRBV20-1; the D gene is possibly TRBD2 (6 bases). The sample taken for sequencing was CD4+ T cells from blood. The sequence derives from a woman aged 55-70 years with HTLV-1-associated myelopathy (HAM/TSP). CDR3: CSASSGPGELFF. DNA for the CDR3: TGCAGTGCTAGTAGCGGTCCCGGGGAGCTGTTTTTT.